The 17 T cell receptor beta chains below were found in one sample sequenced in a study of cytomegalovirus exposure and HLA in healthy donors. The primer mix had 60 Vbeta and 13 Jbeta primers. Clones were sequenced by immunoSEQ multiplex PCR, and TCRdb holds only the in-frame ones, with some missing. This table holds about 130,000 clones. Input material: PBMCs. The receptors shown here come from a man aged 40-50 years in good health and CMV-seronegative.

This chain uses TRBV6-4 with TRBJ2-7; D unresolved. The CDR3 is made up of 16 amino acids. Trimming took off 0 bases at V and 2 bases at J, with 14 bases between the two ends. CDR1 MRHNA and CDR2 SNTAGT come from the germline V gene. The CDR3 DNA sequence: TGTGCCAGCAGTGACTCGAGTTATTACAGTACCTACGAGCAGTACTTC. The encoded protein is CASSDSSYYSTYEQYF.

The chain has TRBV6-6 and TRBJ1-2, with D perhaps TRBD1 (6 bases). CDR3 length: 14 amino acids. Germline V CDR1 and CDR2: MNHNY, SVGAGI (reference sequence). Deletions cut 6 bases from V and 1 base from J, with 12 bases between. Here the CDR3 reads CASRGRTDNYGYTF. Here the CDR3 DNA reads TGTGCCAGCAGAGGGCGGACAGATAACTATGGCTACACCTTC.

This sequence joins TRBV10-1 and TRBJ2-7, with D uncertain. The CDR3 covers 13 residues. Per germline, CDR1 WNHNN and CDR2 SYGVQD (reference sequence). V was cut by 4 bases and J by 3 bases, with 10 bases left in between. The CDR3 loop is CASSGPLVYEQYF. The CDR3 coding sequence is TGCGCCAGCAGTGGGCCCTTGGTCTACGAGCAGTACTTC.

The chain recombines TRBV28 with TRBJ1-1; 10 nucleotides agree with TRBD1. Germline V gene lookup returns CDR1 MDHEN and CDR2 SYDVKM. Unmatched junction bases numbered 7, after V lost 5 bases and J lost 4 bases. The CDR3 length is 15 residues. The CDR3 DNA follows: TGTGCCAGCAGTCCCCCCCGGACAGGGGGCACTGAAGCTTTCTTT. Translated: CASSPPRTGGTEAFF. The full variable domain, its missing parts supplied by reference TRBV28 and TRBJ1-1, is DVKVTQSSRYLVKRTGEKVFLECVQDMDHENMFWYRQDPGLGLRLIYFSYDVKMKEKGDIPEGYSVSREKKERFSLILESASTNQTSMYLCASSPPRTGGTEAFFGQGTRLTVV.

The rearrangement joins TRBV29-1 to TRBJ2-7, with D possibly TRBD2 on 7 matching bases. Deletions cut 5 bases from V and 6 bases from J, with 20 bases between. Germline V CDR1 and CDR2: SQVTM, ANQGSEA. This CDR3 is 14 amino acids long. The CDR3 sequence is CSVFIRGGSSEQYF. CDR3 bases: TGCAGCGTTTTTATCAGGGGCGGGAGCTCCGAGCAGTACTTC.

The chain combines TRBV19 with TRBJ2-6; D gene uncertain. CDR1 is LNHDA and CDR2 is SQIVND in the germline V gene (reference sequence). This CDR3 is 15 amino acids long. V was pared by 5 bases and J by 1 base, with 9 bases between. The CDR3 here is CASSPRGSGANVLTF. The DNA for the CDR3 is TGTGCCAGTAGTCCGAGAGGTTCTGGGGCCAACGTCCTGACTTTC.

V gene TRBV29-1 combines with J gene TRBJ2-1; D is possibly TRBD2 (5 bases). V was trimmed by 5 bases and J by 4 bases, leaving 18 bases between them. Germline CDR1 is SQVTM and CDR2 is ANQGSEA. This CDR3 comprises 15 residues. The CDR3 sequence: CSVPPSGSAYNEQFF. Written as DNA, the CDR3 is TGCAGCGTTCCCCCCAGCGGATCGGCATACAATGAGCAGTTCTTC.

This chain connects TRBV7-2 to TRBJ2-7; the match to TRBD2 covers 12 bases. Germline V gene sequence: CDR1 SGHTA, CDR2 FQGNSA. The CDR3 is made up of 15 amino acids. The junction had 5 bases not matched to a gene; V was cut back by 4 bases and J by 4 bases. The DNA for the CDR3 is TGTGCCAGCAGCTGGGGACTAGCGGGCGTTTACGAGCAGTACTTC. This codes for CASSWGLAGVYEQYF. The full variable domain, with the rest looked up from reference TRBV7-2 and TRBJ2-7, is GAGVSQSPSNKVTEKGKDVELRCDPISGHTALYWYRQSLGQGLEFLIYFQGNSAPDKSGLPSDRFSAERTGGSVSTLTIQRTQQEDSAVYLCASSWGLAGVYEQYFGPGTRLTVT.

The chain uses TRBV28 and TRBJ2-1; 8 bases are shared with TRBD1. The V gene end was trimmed by 4 bases and the J gene end by 1 base; junction bases not matched to a gene: 6. Germline V gives CDR1 MDHEN, CDR2 SYDVKM. The CDR3 is 16 residues long. The CDR3 DNA reads as TGTGCCAGCAGTTCGTATGACAGGGGTTCCTACAATGAGCAGTTCTTC. It is translated as CASSSYDRGSYNEQFF.

The V call is TRBV9, the J call TRBJ1-6; D remains ambiguous. V gave up 5 bases and J gave up 7 bases, with 16 bases separating them. The CDR3 sequence is 15 residues long. Germline-derived CDR1 and CDR2 are SGDLS and YYNGEE. The CDR3: CASREGSWENSPLHF. In DNA form, the CDR3 reads TGTGCCAGCAGGGAGGGATCATGGGAAAATTCACCCCTCCACTTT.

The chain's CDR3 is CASSPTYLAGGSTDTQYF. The CDR3 DNA follows: TGTGCCAGCAGCCCAACTTATCTAGCGGGAGGGAGCACAGATACGCAGTATTTT. The chain carries TRBV11-3 and TRBJ2-3, with 12 bases identical to TRBD2. The V and J ends lost 5 bases and 0 bases, in that order; junction bases with no gene match: 9. Germline-derived CDR1 and CDR2 are SGHNT and YENEEA. The length of the CDR3 is 18 residues.

The genes are TRBV7-2 and TRBJ2-7, with 7 bases lining up with TRBD2. The trim removed 0 bases at V and 6 bases at J, leaving 5 bases unmatched. From germline, CDR1 is SGHTA and CDR2 FQGNSA. The CDR3 has 14 residues. The CDR3 reads CASSLAGGPSEQYF. In DNA form, the CDR3 reads TGTGCCAGCAGCTTAGCGGGAGGGCCGTCCGAGCAGTACTTC.

J is TRBJ2-1 and V is TRBV6-1; 8 bases are a match to TRBD1. Looked up from germline, CDR1 is MNHNS and CDR2 is SASEGT. The V and J ends lost 6 bases and 7 bases, in that order; junction bases with no gene match: 11. This CDR3 is built from 15 residues. As DNA, the CDR3 is TGTGCCAGCAGCGATAGGACAGGGAATATAAATGAGCAGTTCTTC. Encoded protein: CASSDRTGNINEQFF.

This chain links TRBV11-2 with TRBJ1-4; D ambiguous. The CDR3 length is 12 residues. Germline CDR1 SGHAT, CDR2 FQNNGV. V lost 0 bases, J lost 7 bases, and 3 bases lay in between. CDR3 region: CASSLDLEKLFF. CDR3 DNA sequence: TGTGCCAGCAGCTTAGACCTTGAAAAACTGTTTTTT.

The V and J genes are TRBV11-3 and TRBJ2-7; a possible D gene is TRBD1 (5 bases). This CDR3 contains 13 residues. V lost 5 bases and J lost 7, with 15 bases in between. Germline assignment: CDR1 SGHNT and CDR2 YENEEA. In DNA, the CDR3 is TGTGCCAGCAGCGCCCTGGACATCTCTGAGCAGTACTTC. This codes for CASSALDISEQYF.

This sequence joins TRBV29-1 and TRBJ1-3, with D perhaps TRBD1 (5 bases). The CDR3 sequence is 13 residues long. Trimming took 5 bases from V and 0 from J, leaving 8 bases between them. Germline CDR1 SQVTM, CDR2 ANQGSEA. The CDR3: CSVRGGSGNTIYF. The DNA for the CDR3 is TGCAGCGTTCGGGGGGGCTCTGGAAACACCATATATTTT.

The chain links TRBV5-4 to TRBJ1-1; 8 bases are shared with TRBD1. The junction had 6 bases not matched to a gene; V was cut back by 2 bases and J by 0 bases. The CDR3 is 16 amino acids. Germline CDR1 and CDR2: SGHNT and YYREEE (reference sequence). The CDR3 region is CASSFYRGFLNTEAFF. The CDR3, as DNA: TGTGCCAGCAGCTTCTACAGGGGGTTTTTGAACACTGAAGCTTTCTTT.